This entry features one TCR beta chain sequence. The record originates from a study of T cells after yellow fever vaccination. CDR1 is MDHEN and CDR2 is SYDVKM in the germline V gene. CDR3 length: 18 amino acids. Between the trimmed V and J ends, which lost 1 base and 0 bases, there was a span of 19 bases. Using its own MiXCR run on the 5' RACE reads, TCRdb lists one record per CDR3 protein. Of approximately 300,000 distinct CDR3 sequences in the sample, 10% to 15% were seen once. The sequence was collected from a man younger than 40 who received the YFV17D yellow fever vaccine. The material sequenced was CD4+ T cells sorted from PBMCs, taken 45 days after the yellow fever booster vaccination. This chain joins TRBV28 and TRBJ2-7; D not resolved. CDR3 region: CASSLSAPEPIYSYEQYF. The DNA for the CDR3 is TGTGCCAGCAGTTTATCCGCCCCAGAGCCGATATACTCCTACGAGCAGTACTTC.